A selection of T cell receptor beta chains follows, all from one sample in a study of cytomegalovirus exposure and HLA in healthy donors. Clones were sequenced by immunoSEQ multiplex PCR, and TCRdb holds only the in-frame ones, with some missing. The sample lists 150,000 to 200,000 clones, around 76% occurring once. Source material: PBMCs. Every receptor here comes from a girl aged 5-17 years in good health and CMV-seropositive. Both conserved end residues are part of each CDR3. A D gene is named only where the DNA matches it firmly. Size values are once, few and many counts, or a class for expanded clones, and some rows have none.

j_gene	v_gene	abundance	d_gene	CDR3aa	CDR3nt
TRBJ2-7	TRBV7-3	once	TRBD1	CASSSLTGEVQYF	TGTGCCAGCAGCTCCCTGACAGGGGAAGTGCAGTACTTC
TRBJ2-3	TRBV4-1	.	TRBD2	CASSPGLADSTDTQYF	TGCGCCAGCAGCCCGGGACTAGCGGATTCCACAGATACGCAGTATTTT
TRBJ2-3	TRBV5-4	.	TRBD2	CASTPRGLAINTQYF	TGTGCCAGCACCCCCAGGGGACTAGCTATTAATACGCAGTATTTT
TRBJ1-2	TRBV7-9	.	.	CASSYATGLHGYTF	TGTGCCAGCAGCTACGCTACAGGGCTTCATGGCTACACCTTC
TRBJ2-7	TRBV11-2	.	TRBD1	CASSLFRGDRGLEQYF	TGTGCCAGCAGCTTATTTAGGGGAGACAGGGGGCTCGAGCAGTACTTC
TRBJ1-1	TRBV30	.	.	CAWSVRRVTEAFF	TGTGCCTGGAGTGTACGGAGGGTCACTGAAGCTTTCTTT
TRBJ1-1	TRBV2	.	.	CASSDRGGVTEAFF	TGTGCCAGCAGTGATCGGGGTGGTGTCACTGAAGCTTTCTTT
TRBJ2-7	TRBV10-3	.	.	CAISEGRGVEQYF	TGTGCCATCAGTGAGGGGAGGGGGGTCGAGCAGTACTTC
TRBJ2-1	TRBV28	.	TRBD2	CASSFNAGEGNEQFF	TGTGCCAGCAGTTTCAACGCGGGAGAGGGTAATGAGCAGTTCTTC
TRBJ2-7	TRBV27	.	.	CASSLSGPYEQYF	TGTGCCAGCAGTTTATCGGGCCCCTACGAGCAGTACTTC
TRBJ1-5	TRBV19	.	TRBD1	CASSIPGGPNQPQHF	TGTGCCAGTAGTATACCAGGGGGCCCCAATCAGCCCCAGCATTTT
TRBJ2-7	TRBV4-3	.	TRBD1	CASSQDLNGQGPSEQYF	TGCGCCAGCAGCCAAGATCTTAACGGACAGGGGCCCTCAGAGCAGTACTTC
TRBJ2-4	TRBV29-1	.	TRBD1	CSARTGLISNIQYF	TGCAGCGCCCGGACAGGCCTAATATCAAACATTCAGTACTTC
TRBJ1-2	TRBV6-1	once	.	CASSSGQINGYTF	TGTGCCAGCAGTTCCGGACAGATCAATGGCTACACCTTC
TRBJ1-1	TRBV18	once	TRBD1	CASFHRGRVNTEAFF	TGTGCCAGCTTTCACAGGGGGCGAGTGAACACTGAAGCTTTCTTT
TRBJ2-7	TRBV7-8	.	.	CASTLKQAGFNEQYF	TGTGCCAGCACCCTCAAGCAGGCGGGTTTTAACGAGCAGTACTTC
TRBJ1-4	TRBV2	.	TRBD1	CASSMLGRGQEKLFF	TGTGCCAGCAGCATGCTGGGCAGGGGGCAGGAAAAACTGTTTTTT